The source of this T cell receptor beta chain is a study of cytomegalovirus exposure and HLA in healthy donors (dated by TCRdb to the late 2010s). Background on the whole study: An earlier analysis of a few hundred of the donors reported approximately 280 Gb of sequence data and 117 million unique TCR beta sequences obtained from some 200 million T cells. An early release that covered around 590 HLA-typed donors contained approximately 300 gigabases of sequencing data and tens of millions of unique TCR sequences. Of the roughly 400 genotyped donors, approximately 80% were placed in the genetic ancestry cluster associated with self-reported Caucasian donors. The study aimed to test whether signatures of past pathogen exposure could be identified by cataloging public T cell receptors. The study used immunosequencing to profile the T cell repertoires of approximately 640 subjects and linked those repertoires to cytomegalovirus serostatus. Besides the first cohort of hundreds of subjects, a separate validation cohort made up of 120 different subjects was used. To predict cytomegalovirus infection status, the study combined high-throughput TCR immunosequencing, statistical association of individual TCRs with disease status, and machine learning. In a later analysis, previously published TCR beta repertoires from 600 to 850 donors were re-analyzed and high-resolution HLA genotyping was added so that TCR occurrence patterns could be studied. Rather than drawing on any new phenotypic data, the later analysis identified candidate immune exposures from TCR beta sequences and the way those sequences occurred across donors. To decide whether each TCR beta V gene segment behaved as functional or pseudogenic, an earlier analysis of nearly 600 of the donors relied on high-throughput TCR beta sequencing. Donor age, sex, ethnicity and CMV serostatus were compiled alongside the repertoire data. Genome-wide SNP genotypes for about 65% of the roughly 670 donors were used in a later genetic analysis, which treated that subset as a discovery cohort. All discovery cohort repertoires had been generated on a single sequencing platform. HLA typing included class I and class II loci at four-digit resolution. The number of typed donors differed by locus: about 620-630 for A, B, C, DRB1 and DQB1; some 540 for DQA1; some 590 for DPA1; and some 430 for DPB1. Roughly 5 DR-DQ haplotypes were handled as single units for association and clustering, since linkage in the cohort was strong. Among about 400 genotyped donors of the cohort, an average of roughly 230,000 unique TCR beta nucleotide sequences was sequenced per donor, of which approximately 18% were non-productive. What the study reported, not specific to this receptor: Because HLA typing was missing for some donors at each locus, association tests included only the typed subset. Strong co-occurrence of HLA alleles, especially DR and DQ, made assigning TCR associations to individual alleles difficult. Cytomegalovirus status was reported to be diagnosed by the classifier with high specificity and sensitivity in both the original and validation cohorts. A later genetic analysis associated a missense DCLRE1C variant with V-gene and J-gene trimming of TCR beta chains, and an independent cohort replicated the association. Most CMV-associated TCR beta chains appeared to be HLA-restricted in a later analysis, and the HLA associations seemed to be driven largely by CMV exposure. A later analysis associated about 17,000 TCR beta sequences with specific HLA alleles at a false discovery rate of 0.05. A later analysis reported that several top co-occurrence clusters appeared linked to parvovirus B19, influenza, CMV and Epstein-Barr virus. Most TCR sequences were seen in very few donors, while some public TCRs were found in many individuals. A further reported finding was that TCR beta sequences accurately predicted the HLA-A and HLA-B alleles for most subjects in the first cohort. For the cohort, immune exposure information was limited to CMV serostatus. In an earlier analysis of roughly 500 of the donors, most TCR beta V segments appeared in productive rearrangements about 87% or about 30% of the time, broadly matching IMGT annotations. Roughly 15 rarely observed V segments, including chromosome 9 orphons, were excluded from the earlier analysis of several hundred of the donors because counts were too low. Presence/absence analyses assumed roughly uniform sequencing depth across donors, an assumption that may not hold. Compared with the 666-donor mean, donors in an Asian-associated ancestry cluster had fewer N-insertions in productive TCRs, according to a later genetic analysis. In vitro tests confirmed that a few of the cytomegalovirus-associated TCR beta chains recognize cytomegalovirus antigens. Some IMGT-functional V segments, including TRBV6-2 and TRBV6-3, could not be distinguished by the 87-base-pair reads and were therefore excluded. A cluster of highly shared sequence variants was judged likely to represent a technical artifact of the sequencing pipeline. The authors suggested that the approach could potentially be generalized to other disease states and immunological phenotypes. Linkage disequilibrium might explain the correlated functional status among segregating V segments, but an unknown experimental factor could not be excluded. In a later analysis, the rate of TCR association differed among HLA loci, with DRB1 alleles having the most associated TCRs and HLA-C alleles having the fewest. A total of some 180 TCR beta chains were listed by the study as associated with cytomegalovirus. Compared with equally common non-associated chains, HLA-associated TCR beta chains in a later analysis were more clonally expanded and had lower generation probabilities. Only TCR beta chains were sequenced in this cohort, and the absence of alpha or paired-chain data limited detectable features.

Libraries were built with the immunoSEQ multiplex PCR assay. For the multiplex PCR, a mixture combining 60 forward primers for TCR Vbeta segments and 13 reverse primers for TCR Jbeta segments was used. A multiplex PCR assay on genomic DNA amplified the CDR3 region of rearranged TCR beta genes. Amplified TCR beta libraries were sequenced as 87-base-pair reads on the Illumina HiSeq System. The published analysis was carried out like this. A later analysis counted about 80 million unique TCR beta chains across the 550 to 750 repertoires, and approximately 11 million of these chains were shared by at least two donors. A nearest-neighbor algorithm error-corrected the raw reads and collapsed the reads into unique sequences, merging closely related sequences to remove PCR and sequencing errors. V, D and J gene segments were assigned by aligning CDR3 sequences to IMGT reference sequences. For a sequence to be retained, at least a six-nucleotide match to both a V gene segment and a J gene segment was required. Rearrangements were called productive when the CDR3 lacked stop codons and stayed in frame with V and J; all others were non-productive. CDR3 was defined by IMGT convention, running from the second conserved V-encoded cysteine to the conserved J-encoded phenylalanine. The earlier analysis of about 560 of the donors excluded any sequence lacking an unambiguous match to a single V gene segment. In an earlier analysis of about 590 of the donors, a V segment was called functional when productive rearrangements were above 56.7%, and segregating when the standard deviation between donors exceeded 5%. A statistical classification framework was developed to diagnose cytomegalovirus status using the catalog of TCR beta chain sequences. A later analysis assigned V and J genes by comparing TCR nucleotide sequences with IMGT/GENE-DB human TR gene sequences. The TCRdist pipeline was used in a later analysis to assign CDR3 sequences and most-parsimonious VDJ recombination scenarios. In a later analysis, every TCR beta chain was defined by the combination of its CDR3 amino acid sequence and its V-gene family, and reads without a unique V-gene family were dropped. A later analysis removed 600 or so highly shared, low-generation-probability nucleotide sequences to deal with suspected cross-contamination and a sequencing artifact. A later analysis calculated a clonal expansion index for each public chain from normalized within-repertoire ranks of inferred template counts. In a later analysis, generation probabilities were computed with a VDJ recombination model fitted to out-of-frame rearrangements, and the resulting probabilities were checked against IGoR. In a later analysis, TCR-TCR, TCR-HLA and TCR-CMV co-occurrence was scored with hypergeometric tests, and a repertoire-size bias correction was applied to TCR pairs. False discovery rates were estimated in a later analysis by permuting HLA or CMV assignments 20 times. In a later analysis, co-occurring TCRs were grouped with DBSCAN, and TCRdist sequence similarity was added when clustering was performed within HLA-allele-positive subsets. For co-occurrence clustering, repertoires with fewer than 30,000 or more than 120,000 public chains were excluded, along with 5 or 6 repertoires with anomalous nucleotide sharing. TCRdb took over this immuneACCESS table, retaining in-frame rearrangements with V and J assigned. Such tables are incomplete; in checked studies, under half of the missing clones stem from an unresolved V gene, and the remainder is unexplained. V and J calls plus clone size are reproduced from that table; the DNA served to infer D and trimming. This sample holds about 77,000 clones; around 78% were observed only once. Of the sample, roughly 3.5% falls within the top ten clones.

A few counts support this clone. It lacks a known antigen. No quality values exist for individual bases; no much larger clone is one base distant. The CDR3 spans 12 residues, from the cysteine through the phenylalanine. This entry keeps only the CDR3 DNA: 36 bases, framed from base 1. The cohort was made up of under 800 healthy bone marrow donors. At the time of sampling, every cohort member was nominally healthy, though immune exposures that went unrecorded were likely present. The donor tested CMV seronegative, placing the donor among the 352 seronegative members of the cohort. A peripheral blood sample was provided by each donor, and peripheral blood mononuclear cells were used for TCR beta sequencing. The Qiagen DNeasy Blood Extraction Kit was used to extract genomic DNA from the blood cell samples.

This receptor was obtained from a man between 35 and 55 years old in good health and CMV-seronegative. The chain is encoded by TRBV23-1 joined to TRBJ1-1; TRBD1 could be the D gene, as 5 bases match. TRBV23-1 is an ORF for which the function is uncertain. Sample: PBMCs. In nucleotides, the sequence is TGCGGCAATTCAAAAGGGGACACTGAAGCTTTCTTT. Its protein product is CGNSKGDTEAFF.